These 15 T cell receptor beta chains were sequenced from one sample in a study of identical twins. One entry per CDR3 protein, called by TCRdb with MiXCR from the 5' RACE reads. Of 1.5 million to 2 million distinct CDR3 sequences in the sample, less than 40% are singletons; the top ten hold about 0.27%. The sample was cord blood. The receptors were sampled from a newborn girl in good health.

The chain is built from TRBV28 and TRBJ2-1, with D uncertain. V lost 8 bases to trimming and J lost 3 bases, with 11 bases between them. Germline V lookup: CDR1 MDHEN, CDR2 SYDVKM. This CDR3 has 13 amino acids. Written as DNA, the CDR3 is TGTGCCAGCGGCTTGGACGGCTACAATGAGCAGTTCTTC. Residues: CASGLDGYNEQFF.

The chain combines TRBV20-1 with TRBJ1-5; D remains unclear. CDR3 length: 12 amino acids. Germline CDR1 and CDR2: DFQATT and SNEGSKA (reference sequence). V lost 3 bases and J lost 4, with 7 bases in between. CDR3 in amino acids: CSARFTNQPQHF. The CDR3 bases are TGCAGTGCTAGGTTTACAAATCAGCCCCAGCATTTT.

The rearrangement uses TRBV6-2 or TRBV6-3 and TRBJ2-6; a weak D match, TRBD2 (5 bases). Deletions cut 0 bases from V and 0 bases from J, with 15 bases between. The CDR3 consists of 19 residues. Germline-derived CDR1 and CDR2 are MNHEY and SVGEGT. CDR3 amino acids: CASSYSSLASDSGANVLTF. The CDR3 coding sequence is TGTGCCAGCAGTTACTCATCCCTAGCCTCTGACTCTGGGGCCAACGTCCTGACTTTC.

CDR3 in DNA: TGTGCCATCAGTGTGAGCAGGGGCGACCAGCCCCAGCATTTT. It is translated as CAISVSRGDQPQHF. This sequence joins TRBV10-3 and TRBJ1-5; perhaps TRBD1 as D (6 bases). The CDR3 has 14 residues. V was pared by 4 bases and J by 7 bases, with 14 bases between. CDR1 is ENHRY, CDR2 SYGVKD, per germline.

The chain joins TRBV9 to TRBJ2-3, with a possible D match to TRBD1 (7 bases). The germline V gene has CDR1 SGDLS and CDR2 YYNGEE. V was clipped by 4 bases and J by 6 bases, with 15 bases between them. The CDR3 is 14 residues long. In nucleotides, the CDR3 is TGTGCCAGCAGCCTCGCGGGACAGAGGGATACGCAGTATTTT. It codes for CASSLAGQRDTQYF.

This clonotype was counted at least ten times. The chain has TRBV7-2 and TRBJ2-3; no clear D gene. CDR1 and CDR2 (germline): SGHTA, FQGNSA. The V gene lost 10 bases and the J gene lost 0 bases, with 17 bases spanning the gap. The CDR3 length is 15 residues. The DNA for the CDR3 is TGTGCCACTATACCACTGGCAGCTAGCACAGATACGCAGTATTTT. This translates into CATIPLAASTDTQYF. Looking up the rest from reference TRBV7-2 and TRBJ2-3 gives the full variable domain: GAGVSQSPSNKVTEKGKDVELRCDPISGHTALYWYRQSLGQGLEFLIYFQGNSAPDKSGLPSDRFSAERTGGSVSTLTIQRTQQEDSAVYLCATIPLAASTDTQYFGPGTRLTVL.

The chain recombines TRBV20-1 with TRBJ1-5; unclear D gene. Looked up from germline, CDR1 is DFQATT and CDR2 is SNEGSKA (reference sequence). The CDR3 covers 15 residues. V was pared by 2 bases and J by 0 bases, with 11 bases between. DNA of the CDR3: TGCAGTGCTAGAAAACAAGGGAATAGCAATCAGCCCCAGCATTTT. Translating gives CSARKQGNSNQPQHF.

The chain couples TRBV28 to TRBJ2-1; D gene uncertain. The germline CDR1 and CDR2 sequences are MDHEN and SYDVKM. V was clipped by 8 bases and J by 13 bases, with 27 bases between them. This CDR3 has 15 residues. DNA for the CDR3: TGTGCCAGCTCTCCAGGCAGTGTCCTCCAAGAGACCCAGTTCTTC. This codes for CASSPGSVLQETQFF.

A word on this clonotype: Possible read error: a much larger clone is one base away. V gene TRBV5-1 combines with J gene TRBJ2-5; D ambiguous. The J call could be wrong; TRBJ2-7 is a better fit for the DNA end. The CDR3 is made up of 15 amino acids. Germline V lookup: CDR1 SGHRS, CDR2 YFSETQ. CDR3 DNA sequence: TGCGCCAGCAGCTGGTATCCAGACCCAGCCTACGAGCAGTACTTC. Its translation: CASSWYPDPAYEQYF.

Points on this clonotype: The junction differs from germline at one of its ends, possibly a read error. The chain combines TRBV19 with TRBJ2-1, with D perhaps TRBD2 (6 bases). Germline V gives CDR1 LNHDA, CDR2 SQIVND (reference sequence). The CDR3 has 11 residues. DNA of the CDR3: TGTGCCGGTAGCCTAGCGAGGGAGCAGTTCTTC. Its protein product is CAGSLAREQFF. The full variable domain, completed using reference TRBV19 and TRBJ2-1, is DGGITQSPKYLFRKEGQNVTLSCEQNLNHDAMYWYRQDPGQGLRLIYYSQIVNDFQKGDIAEGYSVSREKKESFPLTVTSAQKNPTAFYLCAGSLAREQFFGPGTRLTVL.

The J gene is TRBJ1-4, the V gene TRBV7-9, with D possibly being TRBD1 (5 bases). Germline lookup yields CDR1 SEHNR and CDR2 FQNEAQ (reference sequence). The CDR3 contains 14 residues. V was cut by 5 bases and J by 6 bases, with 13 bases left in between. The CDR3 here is CASSPGVWDEKLFF. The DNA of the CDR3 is TGTGCCAGCAGCCCGGGGGTTTGGGATGAAAAACTGTTTTTT.

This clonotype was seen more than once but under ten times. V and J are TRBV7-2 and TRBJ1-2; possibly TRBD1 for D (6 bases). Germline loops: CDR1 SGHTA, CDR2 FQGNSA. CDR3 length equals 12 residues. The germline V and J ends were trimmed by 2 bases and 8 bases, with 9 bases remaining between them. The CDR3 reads CASSLLGTGYTF. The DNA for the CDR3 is TGTGCCAGCAGCTTATTAGGGACAGGCTACACCTTC.

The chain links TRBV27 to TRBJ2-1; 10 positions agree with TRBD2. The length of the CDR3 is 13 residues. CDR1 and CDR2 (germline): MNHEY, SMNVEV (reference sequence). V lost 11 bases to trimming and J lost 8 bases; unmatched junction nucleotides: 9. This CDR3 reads CAPSGTSVDEQFF. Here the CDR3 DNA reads TGTGCCCCATCCGGGACTAGCGTGGATGAGCAGTTCTTC.

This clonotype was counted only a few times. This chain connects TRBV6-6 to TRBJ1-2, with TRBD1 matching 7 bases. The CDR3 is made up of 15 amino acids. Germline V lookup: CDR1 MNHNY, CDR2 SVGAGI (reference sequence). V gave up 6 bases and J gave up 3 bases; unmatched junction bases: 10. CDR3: CASRPSHDRDYGYTF. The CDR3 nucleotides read TGTGCCAGCAGACCCTCTCATGACAGGGACTATGGCTACACCTTC.

The CDR3 is CSAQGTLNEQYF. The CDR3 DNA sequence: TGCAGTGCACAGGGGACTCTCAATGAGCAGTACTTC. J is TRBJ2-5 and V is TRBV20-1, with D tentatively TRBD1 (7 bases). Germline V gene data show CDR1 as DFQATT and CDR2 as SNEGSKA (reference sequence). This CDR3 has 12 amino acids. Trimming shortened V by 6 bases and J by 11 bases, and 19 bases separated the two germline ends.